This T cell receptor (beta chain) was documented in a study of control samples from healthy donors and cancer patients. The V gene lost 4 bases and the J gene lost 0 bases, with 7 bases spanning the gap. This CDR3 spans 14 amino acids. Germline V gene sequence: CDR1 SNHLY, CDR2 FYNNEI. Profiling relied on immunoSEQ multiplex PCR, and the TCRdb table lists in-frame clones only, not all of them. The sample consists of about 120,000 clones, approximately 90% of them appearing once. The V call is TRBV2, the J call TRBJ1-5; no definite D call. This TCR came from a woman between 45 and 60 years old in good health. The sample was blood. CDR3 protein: CASSAQNSNQPQHF. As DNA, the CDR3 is TGTGCCAGCAGTGCACAGAATAGCAATCAGCCCCAGCATTTT.